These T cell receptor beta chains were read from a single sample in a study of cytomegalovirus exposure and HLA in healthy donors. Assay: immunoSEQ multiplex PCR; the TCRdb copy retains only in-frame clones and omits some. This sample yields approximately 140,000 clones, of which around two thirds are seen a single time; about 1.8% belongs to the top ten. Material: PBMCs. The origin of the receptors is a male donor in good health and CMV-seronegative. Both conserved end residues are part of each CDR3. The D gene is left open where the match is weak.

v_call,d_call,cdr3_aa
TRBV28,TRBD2,CASSVPGLAGGEQYF
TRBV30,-,CARQEGYNEQFF
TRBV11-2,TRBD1,CASSWGTGGYSPLHF
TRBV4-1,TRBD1,CASSQVETGGFYGYTF
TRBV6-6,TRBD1,CASSDGTGNTEAFF
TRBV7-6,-,CASSRTRGPGNEKLFF
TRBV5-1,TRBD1,CASSWDGQDYNEQFF
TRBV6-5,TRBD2,CASRTSVDQETQYF
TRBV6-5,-,CASSYDSSTDTQYF
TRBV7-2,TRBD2,CASSLPWFGGAGELFF
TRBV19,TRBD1,CAAQGTGGNQPQHF
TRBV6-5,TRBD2,CASSYSGTRRSNEQFF
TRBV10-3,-,CAISEFEYRETNSPLHF
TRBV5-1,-,CASSLPLGTENTGELFF
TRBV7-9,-,CASSLGDFGGTEAFF
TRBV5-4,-,CASSLAGISTDTQYF
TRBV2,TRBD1,CASSEAGGEYNSPLHF
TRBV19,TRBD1,CASSTGGSSDTQYF
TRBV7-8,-,CASSLIQTEGLTSYEQYF